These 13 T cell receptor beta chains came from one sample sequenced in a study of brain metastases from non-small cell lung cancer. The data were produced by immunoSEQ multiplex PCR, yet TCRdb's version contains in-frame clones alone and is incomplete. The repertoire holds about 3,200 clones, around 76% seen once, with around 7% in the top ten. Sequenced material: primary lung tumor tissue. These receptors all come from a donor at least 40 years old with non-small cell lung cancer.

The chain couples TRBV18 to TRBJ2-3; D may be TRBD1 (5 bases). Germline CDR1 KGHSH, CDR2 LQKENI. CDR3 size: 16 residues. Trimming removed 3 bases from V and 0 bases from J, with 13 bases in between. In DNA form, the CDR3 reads TGTGCCAGCTCACCCGGCTACCCAGGGAGCACAGATACGCAGTATTTT. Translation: CASSPGYPGSTDTQYF.

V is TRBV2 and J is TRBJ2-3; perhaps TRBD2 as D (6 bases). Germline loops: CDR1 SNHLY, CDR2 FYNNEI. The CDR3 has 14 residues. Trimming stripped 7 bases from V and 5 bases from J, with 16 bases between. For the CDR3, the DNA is TGTGCCAGCAAGGAGGGTTCTTCTGTAGATACGCAGTATTTT. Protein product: CASKEGSSVDTQYF.

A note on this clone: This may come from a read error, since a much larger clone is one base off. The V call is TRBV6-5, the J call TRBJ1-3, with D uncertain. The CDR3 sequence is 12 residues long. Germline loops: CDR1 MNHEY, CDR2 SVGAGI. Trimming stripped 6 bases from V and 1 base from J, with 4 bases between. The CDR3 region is CASSRSGNTIYF. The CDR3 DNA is TGTGCCAGCAGCAGGTCTGGAAACACCATATATTTT.

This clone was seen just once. CDR3 region: CASSGTSGTQETQYF. CDR3 nucleotides: TGTGCCAGTAGTGGGACTAGCGGGACACAAGAGACCCAGTACTTC. The chain uses TRBV19 and TRBJ2-5; 13 nucleotides line up with TRBD2. The V gene's germline CDR1 is LNHDA and CDR2 SQIVND (reference sequence). This CDR3 has 15 amino acids. Germline trimming cut 5 bases from V and 2 bases from J; bases unmatched to any gene: 2. The complete variable domain, with remaining parts taken from reference TRBV19 and TRBJ2-5, reads DGGITQSPKYLFRKEGQNVTLSCEQNLNHDAMYWYRQDPGQGLRLIYYSQIVNDFQKGDIAEGYSVSREKKESFPLTVTSAQKNPTAFYLCASSGTSGTQETQYFGPGTRLLVL.

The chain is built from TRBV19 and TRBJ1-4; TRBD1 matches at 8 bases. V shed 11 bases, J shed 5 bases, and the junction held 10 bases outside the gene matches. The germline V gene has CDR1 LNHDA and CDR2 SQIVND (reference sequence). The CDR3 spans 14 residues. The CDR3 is CAVGQGSLNEKLFF. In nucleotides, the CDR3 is TGTGCCGTTGGACAGGGAAGTTTAAATGAAAAACTGTTTTTT.

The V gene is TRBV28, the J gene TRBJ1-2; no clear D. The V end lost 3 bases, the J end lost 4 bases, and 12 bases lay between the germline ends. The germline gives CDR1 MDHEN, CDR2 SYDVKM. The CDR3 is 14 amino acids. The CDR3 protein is CASSFRSAIYGYTF. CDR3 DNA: TGTGCCAGCAGTTTTCGGTCAGCCATCTATGGCTACACCTTC.

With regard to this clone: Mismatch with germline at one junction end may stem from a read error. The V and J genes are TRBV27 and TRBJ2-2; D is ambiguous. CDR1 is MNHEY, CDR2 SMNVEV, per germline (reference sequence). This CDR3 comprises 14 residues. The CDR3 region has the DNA TGTACCAGCAGTTTATCCACATTCACCGGGGAGCTGTTTTTT. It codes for CTSSLSTFTGELFF.

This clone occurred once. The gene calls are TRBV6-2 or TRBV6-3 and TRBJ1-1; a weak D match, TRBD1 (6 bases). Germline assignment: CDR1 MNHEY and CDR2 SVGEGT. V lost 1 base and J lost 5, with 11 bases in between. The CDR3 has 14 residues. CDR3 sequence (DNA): TGTGCCAGCAGTTACTGGACAGCCCAGACTGAAGCTTTCTTT. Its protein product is CASSYWTAQTEAFF.

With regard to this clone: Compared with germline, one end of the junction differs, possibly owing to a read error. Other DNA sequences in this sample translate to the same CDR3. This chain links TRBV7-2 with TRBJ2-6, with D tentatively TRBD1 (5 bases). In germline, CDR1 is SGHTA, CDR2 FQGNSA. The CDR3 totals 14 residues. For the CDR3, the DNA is TGTGCCAGCAGCTTAGACTATGGGGCTAACGTCCTGACTTTC. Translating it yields CASSLDYGANVLTF.

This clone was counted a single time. The CDR3 is CASSLNENTEAFF. The CDR3 nucleotides are TGTGCCAGCAGCCTGAACGAGAACACTGAAGCTTTCTTT. This chain links TRBV12-3 or TRBV12-4 with TRBJ1-1; D is undetermined. The germline V and J ends were trimmed by 6 bases and 1 base, with 9 bases remaining between them. The CDR3 loop spans 13 amino acids.

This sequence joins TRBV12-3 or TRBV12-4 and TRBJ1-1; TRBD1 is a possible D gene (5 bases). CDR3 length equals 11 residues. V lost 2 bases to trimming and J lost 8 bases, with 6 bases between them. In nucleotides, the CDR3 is TGTGCCAGCAGTTTAAACAGGGAAGCTTTCTTT. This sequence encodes CASSLNREAFF.

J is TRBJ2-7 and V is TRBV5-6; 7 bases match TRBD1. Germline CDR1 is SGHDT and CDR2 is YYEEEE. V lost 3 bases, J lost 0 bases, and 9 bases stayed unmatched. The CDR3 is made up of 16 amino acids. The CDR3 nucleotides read TGTGCCAGCAGCTGGGAACAGGGGCGACTCTCCTACGAGCAGTACTTC. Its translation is CASSWEQGRLSYEQYF.

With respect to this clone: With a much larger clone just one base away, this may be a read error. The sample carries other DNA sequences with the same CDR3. CDR3 sequence (DNA): TGCGCCAGCAGCCAAGATCGGGGCTCTGGAAATACCATATATTTT. Its protein is CASSQDRGSGNTIYF. The chain recombines TRBV4-1 with TRBJ1-3, with D possibly matching TRBD1 (5 bases). Germline CDR1 MGHRA, CDR2 YSYEKL. The length of the CDR3 is 15 residues.